Listed here are 10 T cell receptor beta chains from one sample, sequenced in a study of T cell responses to AZD1222 COVID-19 vaccine. Method: immunoSEQ multiplex PCR; TCRdb's copy keeps in-frame clones and lacks some. Among about 49,000 clones listed, 65% to 85% were seen once. Here the sequenced sample was peripheral blood, taken on day 0 of MenACWY control vaccination. All receptors derive from an adult in good health.

The chain uses TRBV14 and TRBJ1-5; D is uncertain. The CDR3 loop spans 13 amino acids. V lost 1 base to trimming and J lost 4 bases, with 5 bases between them. The germline CDR1 and CDR2 sequences are SGHDN and FVKESK. The CDR3 reads CASSQGGNQPQHF. As DNA, the CDR3 is TGTGCCAGCAGCCAAGGAGGGAATCAGCCCCAGCATTTT. Supplemented by reference TRBV14 and TRBJ1-5, the full variable domain reads EAGVTQFPSHSVIEKGQTVTLRCDPISGHDNLYWYRRVMGKEIKFLLHFVKESKQDESGMPNNRFLAERTGGTYSTLKVQPAELEDSGVYFCASSQGGNQPQHFGDGTRLSIL.

V gene TRBV7-9 combines with J gene TRBJ1-4; no firm D call. The CDR3 loop spans 12 amino acids. Trimming took 8 bases from V and 7 from J, leaving 11 bases between them. Germline CDR1 and CDR2: SEHNR and FQNEAQ (reference sequence). The CDR3 region has the DNA TGTGCCAGCGGGTGGGCGGGTGAAAAACTGTTTTTT. As protein: CASGWAGEKLFF.

V gene TRBV12-3 or TRBV12-4 combines with J gene TRBJ2-7, with unresolved D. Trimming cost V 1 base and J 5 bases, with 9 bases left between them. The CDR3 length is 13 residues. The DNA of the CDR3 is TGTGCCAGCAGTTTAGTGGGTTCCAACGAGCAGTACTTC. Protein product: CASSLVGSNEQYF.

This sequence joins TRBV14 and TRBJ1-4; a possible D gene is TRBD1 (6 bases). CDR3 length: 13 amino acids. Germline V gives CDR1 SGHDN, CDR2 FVKESK. V lost 2 bases and J 11 bases, leaving 12 bases between the germline ends. The chain's CDR3 is CASSQTSQGKLFF. In DNA, the CDR3 is TGTGCCAGCAGCCAAACGTCCCAGGGGAAACTGTTTTTT.

This clone showed up just once. The CDR3 sequence is CASSGGEGYGYTF. The CDR3 DNA sequence: TGCGCCAGCAGCGGGGGCGAGGGGTATGGCTACACCTTC. J is TRBJ1-2 and V is TRBV5-1, with a weak D call TRBD1 (6 bases). Trimming stripped 4 bases from V and 5 bases from J, with 12 bases between. Looked up from germline, CDR1 is SGHRS and CDR2 is YFSETQ. CDR3 length: 13 residues.

The rearrangement links TRBV10-3 to TRBJ2-5; 8 nucleotides agree with TRBD1. V shed 3 bases, J shed 2 bases, and the junction held 2 bases outside the gene matches. From germline, CDR1 is ENHRY and CDR2 SYGVKD. The CDR3 consists of 14 residues. This CDR3 reads CAISDRGPQETQYF. The CDR3 DNA reads TGTGCCATCAGTGACAGGGGGCCACAAGAGACCCAGTACTTC.

V and J are TRBV2 and TRBJ1-1; D is unclear. The CDR3 consists of 14 residues. Germline CDR1 SNHLY, CDR2 FYNNEI. V was trimmed by 5 bases and J by 2 bases, leaving 12 bases between them. The chain's CDR3 is CASSFSGRNTEAFF. CDR3 in DNA: TGTGCCAGCAGTTTTTCCGGGAGAAACACTGAAGCTTTCTTT.

The chain combines TRBV5-1 with TRBJ2-1; 10 positions match TRBD1. This CDR3 is 16 amino acids long. V lost 0 bases, J lost 6 bases, and 6 bases stayed unmatched. Germline CDR1 SGHRS, CDR2 YFSETQ. CDR3 sequence reads: CASSLDRTGGPNEQFF. CDR3 bases: TGCGCCAGCAGCTTGGACCGGACAGGGGGTCCCAATGAGCAGTTCTTC.

V is TRBV30 and J is TRBJ2-7; possibly TRBD1 for D (6 bases). Germline CDR1 GTSNPN, CDR2 SVGIG (reference sequence). Trimming left V 1 base short and J 1 base short, with 11 bases between. The CDR3 runs to 14 residues. DNA of the CDR3: TGTGCCTGGAGTGAGGCAGGGGTGTCCTACGAGCAGTACTTC. The encoded protein is CAWSEAGVSYEQYF.

DNA of the CDR3: TGTGCCAGCAGCTTAGTGGGCAGTCACAACTATGGCTACACCTTC. This codes for CASSLVGSHNYGYTF. This chain joins TRBV7-9 and TRBJ1-2; no clear D. Trimming took 1 base from V and 2 from J, leaving 11 bases between them. The CDR3 totals 15 residues. Germline V CDR1 and CDR2: SEHNR, FQNEAQ (reference sequence).